This record looks at one T cell receptor beta chain sequence and its context. Its antigen is currently unknown. These data are taken from a study of shared clonotypes between healthy human individuals. The V end was cut by 2 bases, the J end by 5 bases, with 12 bases between. Germline V gene lookup returns CDR1 MNHEY and CDR2 SVGAGI. The CDR3 spans 14 residues. Study outcomes and limitations: Relative to clonotypes present in all four donors, those not shared had lower generation probabilities. Estimated richness values were generally larger in naive subsets than in memory subsets.

Generated by immunoSEQ multiplex PCR, the TCRdb table keeps only in-frame clones and is missing some. Of about 2 million clones in the sample, about 95% are singletons; the top ten hold around 1.2%. The naive CD8 fraction comprised CD45RO-negative cells positively selected for CCR7 and excluded terminally differentiated effector memory CD45RA+ cells. Sequencing was done on a sample of naive CD8+ T cells sorted from blood. The TCR originated in a man aged 18 to 30 in good health. The chain carries TRBV6-5 and TRBJ1-2; D unclear. CDR3 sequence: CASSYGLGGYGYTF. The CDR3 DNA reads TGTGCCAGCAGTTACGGTCTGGGTGGGTATGGCTACACCTTC.